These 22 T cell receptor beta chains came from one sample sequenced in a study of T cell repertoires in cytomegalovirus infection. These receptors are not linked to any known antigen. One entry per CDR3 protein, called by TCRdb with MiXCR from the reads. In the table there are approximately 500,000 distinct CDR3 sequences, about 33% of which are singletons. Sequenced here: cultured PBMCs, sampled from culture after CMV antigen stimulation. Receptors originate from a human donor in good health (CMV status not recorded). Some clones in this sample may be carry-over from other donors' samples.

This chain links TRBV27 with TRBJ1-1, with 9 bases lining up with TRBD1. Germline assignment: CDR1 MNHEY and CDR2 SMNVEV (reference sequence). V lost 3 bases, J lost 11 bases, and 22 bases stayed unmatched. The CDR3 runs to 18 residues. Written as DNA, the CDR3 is TGTGCCAGCAGTTTTGTCTCTTTTTGGGGACAGGGATCCAGGACGGCTTTCTTT. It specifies CASSFVSFWGQGSRTAFF.

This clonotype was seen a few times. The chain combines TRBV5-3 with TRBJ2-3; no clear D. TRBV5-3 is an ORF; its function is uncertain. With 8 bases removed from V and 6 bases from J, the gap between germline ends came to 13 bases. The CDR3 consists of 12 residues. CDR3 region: CASSAGRDTQYF. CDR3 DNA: TGTGCCAGCAGCGCCGGGCGGGATACGCAGTATTTT.

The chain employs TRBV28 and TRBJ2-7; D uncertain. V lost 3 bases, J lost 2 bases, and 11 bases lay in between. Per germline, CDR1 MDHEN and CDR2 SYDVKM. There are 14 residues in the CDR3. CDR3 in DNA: TGTGCCAGCAGTTTGATCAGTGGGACCTACGAGCAGTACTTC. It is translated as CASSLISGTYEQYF.

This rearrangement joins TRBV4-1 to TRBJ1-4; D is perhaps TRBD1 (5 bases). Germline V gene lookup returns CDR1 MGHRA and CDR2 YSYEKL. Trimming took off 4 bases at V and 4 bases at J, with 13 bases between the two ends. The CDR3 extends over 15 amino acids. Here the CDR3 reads CASSLPGRSNEKLFF. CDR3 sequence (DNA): TGCGCCAGCAGCCTCCCGGGACGGAGTAATGAAAAACTGTTTTTT.

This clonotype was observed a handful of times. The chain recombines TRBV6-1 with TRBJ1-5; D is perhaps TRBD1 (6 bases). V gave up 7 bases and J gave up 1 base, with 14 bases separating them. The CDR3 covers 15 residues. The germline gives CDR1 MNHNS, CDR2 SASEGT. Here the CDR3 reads CASIKGGLSNQPQHF. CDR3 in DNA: TGTGCCAGCATCAAGGGGGGGCTGAGCAATCAGCCCCAGCATTTT.

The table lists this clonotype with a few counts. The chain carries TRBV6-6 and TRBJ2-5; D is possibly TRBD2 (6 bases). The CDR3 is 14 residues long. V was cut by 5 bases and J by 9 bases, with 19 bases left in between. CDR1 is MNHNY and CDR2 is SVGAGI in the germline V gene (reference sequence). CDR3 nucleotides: TGTGCCAGCAGTGGGAAACGGGGCCCGGGGGCCCAGTACTTC. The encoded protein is CASSGKRGPGAQYF.

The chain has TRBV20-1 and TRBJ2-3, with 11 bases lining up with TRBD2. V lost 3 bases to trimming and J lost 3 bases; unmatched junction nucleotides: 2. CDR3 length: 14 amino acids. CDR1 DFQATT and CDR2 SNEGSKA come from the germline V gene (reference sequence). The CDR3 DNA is TGCAGTGCTAGGACTAGCGGGAAGACAGATACGCAGTATTTT. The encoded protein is CSARTSGKTDTQYF.

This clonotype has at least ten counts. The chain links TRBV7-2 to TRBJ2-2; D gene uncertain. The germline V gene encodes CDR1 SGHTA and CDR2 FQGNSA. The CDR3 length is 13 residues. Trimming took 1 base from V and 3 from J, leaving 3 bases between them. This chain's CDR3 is CASSLVDTGELFF. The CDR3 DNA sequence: TGTGCCAGCAGCTTAGTAGACACCGGGGAGCTGTTTTTT.

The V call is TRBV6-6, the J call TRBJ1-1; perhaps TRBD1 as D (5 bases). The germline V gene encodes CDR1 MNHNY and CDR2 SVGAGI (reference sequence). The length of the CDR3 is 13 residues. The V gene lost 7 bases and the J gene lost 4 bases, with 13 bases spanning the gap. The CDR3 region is CASTTDSGTEAFF. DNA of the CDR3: TGTGCCAGCACCACCGACAGCGGCACTGAAGCTTTCTTT.

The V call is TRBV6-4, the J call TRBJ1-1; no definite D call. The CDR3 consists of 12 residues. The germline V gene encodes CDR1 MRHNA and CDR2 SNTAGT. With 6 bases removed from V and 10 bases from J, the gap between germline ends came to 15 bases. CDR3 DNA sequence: TGTGCCAGCAGCGCCCCTCGGGTAGGAGCTTTCTTT. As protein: CASSAPRVGAFF.

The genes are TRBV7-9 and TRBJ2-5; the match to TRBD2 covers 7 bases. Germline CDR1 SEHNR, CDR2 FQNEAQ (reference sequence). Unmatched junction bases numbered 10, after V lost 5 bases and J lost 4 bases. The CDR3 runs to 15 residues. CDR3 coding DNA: TGTGCCAGCAGCGCCCCGGGACTATCCCTAGAGACCCAGTACTTC. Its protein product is CASSAPGLSLETQYF.

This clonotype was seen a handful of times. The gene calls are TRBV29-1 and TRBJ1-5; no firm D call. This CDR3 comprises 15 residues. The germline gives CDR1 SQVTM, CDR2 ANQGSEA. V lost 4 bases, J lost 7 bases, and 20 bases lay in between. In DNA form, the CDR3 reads TGCAGCGTTGTGACGGAGGTGGGCTCACGGCAGCCCCAGCATTTT. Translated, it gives CSVVTEVGSRQPQHF.

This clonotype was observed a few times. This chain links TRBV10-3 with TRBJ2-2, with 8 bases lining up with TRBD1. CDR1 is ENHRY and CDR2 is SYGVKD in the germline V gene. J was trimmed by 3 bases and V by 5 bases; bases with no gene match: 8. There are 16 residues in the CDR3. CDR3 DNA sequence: TGTGCCATCAGTACCCACCCGGGACAGGACACCGGGGAGCTGTTTTTT. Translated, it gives CAISTHPGQDTGELFF.

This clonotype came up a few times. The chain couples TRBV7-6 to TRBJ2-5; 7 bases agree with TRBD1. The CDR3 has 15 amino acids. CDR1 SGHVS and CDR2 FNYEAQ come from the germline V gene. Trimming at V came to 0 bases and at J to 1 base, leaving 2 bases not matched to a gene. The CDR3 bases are TGTGCCAGCAGCTTAGCATACAGGGGCCAAGAGACCCAGTACTTC. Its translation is CASSLAYRGQETQYF. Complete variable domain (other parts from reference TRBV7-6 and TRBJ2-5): GAGVSQSPRYKVTKRGQDVALRCDPISGHVSLYWYRQALGQGPEFLTYFNYEAQQDKSGLPNDRFSAERPEGSISTLTIQRTEQRDSAMYRCASSLAYRGQETQYFGPGTRLLVL.

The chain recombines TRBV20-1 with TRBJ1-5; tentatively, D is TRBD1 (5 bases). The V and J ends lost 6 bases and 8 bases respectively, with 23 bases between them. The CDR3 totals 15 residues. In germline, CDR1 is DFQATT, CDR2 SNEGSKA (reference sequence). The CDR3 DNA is TGCAGTGCCGTCCCAGGATGGGGGAGAAGGGAGCCCCAGCATTTT. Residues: CSAVPGWGRREPQHF.

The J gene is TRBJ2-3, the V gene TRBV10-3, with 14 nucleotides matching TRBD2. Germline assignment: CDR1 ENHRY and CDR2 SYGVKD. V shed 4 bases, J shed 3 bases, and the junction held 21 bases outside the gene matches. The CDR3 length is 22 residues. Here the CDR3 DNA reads TGTGCCATCAGTGTTGCGGACAGGGGGACTAGCGGGAGTCCCGCGATGACAGATACGCAGTATTTT. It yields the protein CAISVADRGTSGSPAMTDTQYF.

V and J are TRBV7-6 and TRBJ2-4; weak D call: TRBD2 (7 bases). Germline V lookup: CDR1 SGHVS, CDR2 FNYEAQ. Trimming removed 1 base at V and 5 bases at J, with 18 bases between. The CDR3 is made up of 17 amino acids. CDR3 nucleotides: TGTGCCAGCAGCTTAGGGGGGGGCCGGACTCAACAAAACATTCAGTACTTC. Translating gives CASSLGGGRTQQNIQYF.

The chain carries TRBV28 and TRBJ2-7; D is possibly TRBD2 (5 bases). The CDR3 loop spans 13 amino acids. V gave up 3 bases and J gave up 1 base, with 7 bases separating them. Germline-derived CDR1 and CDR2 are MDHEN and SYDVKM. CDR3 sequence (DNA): TGTGCCAGCAGTTTTCGGGGATCCTACGAGCAGTACGTC. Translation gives CASSFRGSYEQYV.

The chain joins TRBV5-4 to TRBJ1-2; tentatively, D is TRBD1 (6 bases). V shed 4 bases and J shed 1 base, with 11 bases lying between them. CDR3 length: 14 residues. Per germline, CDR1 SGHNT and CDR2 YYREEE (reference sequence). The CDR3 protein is CASSQGHHNYGYTF. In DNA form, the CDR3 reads TGTGCCAGCAGCCAGGGACACCATAACTATGGCTACACCTTC.

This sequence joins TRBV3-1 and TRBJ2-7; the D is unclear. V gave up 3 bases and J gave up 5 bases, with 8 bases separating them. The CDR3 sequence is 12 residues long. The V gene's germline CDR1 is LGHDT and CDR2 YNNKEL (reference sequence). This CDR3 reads CASSQTGNEQYF. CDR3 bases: TGTGCCAGCAGCCAGACGGGTAACGAGCAGTACTTC.

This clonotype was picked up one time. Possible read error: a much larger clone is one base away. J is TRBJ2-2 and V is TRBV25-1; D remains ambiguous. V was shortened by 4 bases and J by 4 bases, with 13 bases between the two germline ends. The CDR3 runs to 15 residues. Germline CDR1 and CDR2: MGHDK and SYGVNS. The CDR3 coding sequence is TGTGCCAGCAGTGGATATTCTGTAACCACCGGGGAGCTGTTTTTT. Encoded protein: CASSGYSVTTGELFF. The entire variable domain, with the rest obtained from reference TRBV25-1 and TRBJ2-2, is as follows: EADIYQTPRYLVIGTGKKITLECSQTMGHDKMYWYQQDPGMELHLIHYSYGVNSTEKGDLSSESTVSRIRTEHFPLTLESARPSHTSQYLCASSGYSVTTGELFFGEGSRLTVL.

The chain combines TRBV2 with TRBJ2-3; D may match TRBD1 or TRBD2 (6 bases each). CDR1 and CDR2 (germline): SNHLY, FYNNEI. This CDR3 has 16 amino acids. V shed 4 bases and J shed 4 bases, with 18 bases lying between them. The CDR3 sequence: CASSGEGGFWSDTQYF. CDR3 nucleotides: TGTGCCAGCAGTGGGGAAGGGGGGTTTTGGTCAGATACGCAGTATTTT.